This TCR beta chain was observed in a study of early T cells in non-severe SARS-CoV-2 infection. Study context: Chains were unpaired, as sequencing was done on bulk RNA from unsorted whole blood.

Individual cDNA molecules were tagged with unique molecular identifiers, the study reported. TCRdb itself ran the 5' RACE reads through MiXCR, one entry per CDR3 protein. The profile shows tens of thousands of distinct CDR3 sequences, less than 15% of them singletons. CDR1 and CDR2 from the germline V gene are DFQATT and SNEGSKA (reference sequence). Trimming cost V 6 bases and J 0 bases, with 18 bases left between them. CDR3 length: 15 residues. Only a few counts were recorded for this clonotype. The clonotype comes from an adult who was a healthcare worker with PCR-confirmed SARS-CoV-2 infection or an uninfected control (not recorded which). The chain recombines TRBV20-1 with TRBJ2-7, with D perhaps TRBD2 (6 bases). The sequenced sample consisted of whole blood. The CDR3 protein is CSALAAGGYSYEQYF. DNA for the CDR3: TGCAGTGCACTCGCGGCCGGGGGATACTCCTACGAGCAGTACTTC.